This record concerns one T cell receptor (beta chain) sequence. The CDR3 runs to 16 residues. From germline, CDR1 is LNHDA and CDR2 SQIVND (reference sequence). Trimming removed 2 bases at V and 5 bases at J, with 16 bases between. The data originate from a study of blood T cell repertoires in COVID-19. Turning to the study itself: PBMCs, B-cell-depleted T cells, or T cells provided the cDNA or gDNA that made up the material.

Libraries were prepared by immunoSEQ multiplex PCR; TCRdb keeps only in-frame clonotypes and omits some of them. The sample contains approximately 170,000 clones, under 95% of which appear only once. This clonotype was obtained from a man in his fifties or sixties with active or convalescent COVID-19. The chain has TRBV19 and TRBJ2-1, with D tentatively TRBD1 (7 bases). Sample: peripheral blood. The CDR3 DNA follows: TGTGCCAGTAGTATAAAACAGGGGAGGAACGACAATGAGCAGTTCTTC. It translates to CASSIKQGRNDNEQFF.